Below, 2 T cell receptor beta chains from the same sample are listed, as sequenced in a study of Graves' ophthalmopathy and Graves' hyperthyroidism. The sequenced template was RNA, covering the TCR beta CDR3 region. First-round RT-PCR with HTBI primers preceded a second-round multiplex PCR. TCRdb re-derived calls from the multiplex PCR reads in MiXCR, one entry per CDR3 protein. Of 560,000 or so distinct CDR3 sequences listed, just under 40% are singletons. The sequencing input was peripheral blood or thyroid tissue (not recorded which). Source of these receptors: an adult man with Graves' hyperthyroidism.

Remarks on this clonotype: Compared with germline, one end of the junction differs, possibly owing to a read error. The CDR3 region is CASSFGQIPYEQHF. The CDR3 region has the DNA TGTGCCAGCAGCTTCGGACAGATCCCCTACGAGCAGCACTTC. This chain joins TRBV7-2 and TRBJ2-7; maybe TRBD1 (6 bases). The germline CDR1 and CDR2 sequences are SGHTA and FQGNSA. The CDR3 runs 14 residues.

This clonotype was seen repeatedly, ten times or more. The rearrangement uses TRBV7-8 and TRBJ2-5; D perhaps matches TRBD1 (6 bases). Germline lookup yields CDR1 SGHVS and CDR2 FQNEAQ. Trimming removed 5 bases at V and 0 bases at J, with 13 bases between. The CDR3 covers 15 residues. DNA of the CDR3: TGTGCCAGCAGCCTGGACAGTTTGTACCAAGAGACCCAGTACTTC. Translation gives CASSLDSLYQETQYF.